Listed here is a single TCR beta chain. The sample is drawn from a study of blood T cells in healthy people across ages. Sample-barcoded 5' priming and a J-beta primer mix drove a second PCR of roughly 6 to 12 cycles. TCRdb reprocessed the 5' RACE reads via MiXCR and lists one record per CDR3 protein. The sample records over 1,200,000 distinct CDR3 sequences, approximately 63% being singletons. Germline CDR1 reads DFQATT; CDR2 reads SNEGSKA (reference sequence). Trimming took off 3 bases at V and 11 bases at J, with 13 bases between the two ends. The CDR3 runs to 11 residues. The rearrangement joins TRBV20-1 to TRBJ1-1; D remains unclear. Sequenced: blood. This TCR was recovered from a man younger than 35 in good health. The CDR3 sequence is CSASGVGTAFF. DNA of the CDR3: TGCAGTGCTAGTGGAGTAGGTACGGCTTTCTTT.